This TCR beta chain was recovered during a study of CD8+ T cells in alopecia areata. Investigators isolated RNA and reverse transcribed it into cDNA to act as the sequencing template. TCRdb's table, derived via immunoSEQ multiplex PCR, lists solely in-frame clones and lacks some. The repertoire has roughly 120,000 clones, 58% of them found once; the top ten carry just under 30%. Findings and caveats of the study: There were also resident alphabeta T cells of normal skin sequenced in scalp samples.

Treatment: oral pan-JAK inhibitor, 5-10 mg twice daily. Patients with alopecia areata provided lesional scalp punch biopsies as well as peripheral blood. Concerning this clone: The antigen is unknown.

Germline values: CDR1 SQVTM, CDR2 ANQGSEA. The CDR3 spans 13 residues. The V gene lost 6 bases and the J gene lost 1 base, with 12 bases spanning the gap. The receptor comes from a human donor with alopecia areata. The chain joins TRBV29-1 to TRBJ1-1, with D hard to call. The sequences come from CD8+ T cells sorted from blood, collected at week 4, from a patient treated with tofacitinib. This CDR3 reads CSVSDGENTEAFF. The CDR3 nucleotides read TGCAGCGTATCCGACGGCGAGAACACTGAAGCTTTCTTT. Using reference TRBV29-1 and TRBJ1-1 for the parts outside the CDR3, the full variable domain is SAVISQKPSRDICQRGTSLTIQCQVDSQVTMMFWYRQQPGQSLTLIATANQGSEATYESGFVIDKFPISRPNLTFSTLTVSNMSPEDSSIYLCSVSDGENTEAFFGQGTRLTVV.